The rows below give T cell receptor beta chains drawn from one sample of a study of CD4 T cells in relation to SARS-CoV-2 and coronaviruses. Antigens for these TCRs are unknown. Method: immunoSEQ multiplex PCR; TCRdb's copy keeps in-frame clones and lacks some. The sample holds approximately 20,000 clones, 74% seen once. The sequencing input was CD4+ T cells from PBMCs, cultured in vitro. The origin of the receptors is a human donor in good health. CDR3s include the opening cysteine and the closing phenylalanine or tryptophan. A D gene is named only where the DNA matches it firmly. Rows may omit the clone size; those that give it use once, few, many or a size class.

D | size | J | V | CDR3 | DNA
- | - | TRBJ2-3 | TRBV5-1 | CASSYSTGGTDTQYF | TGCGCCAGCAGCTATTCGACAGGCGGCACAGATACGCAGTATTTT
TRBD1 | - | TRBJ2-5 | TRBV6-5 | CASSPGQGRTQYF | TGTGCCAGCAGTCCGGGACAGGGAAGGACCCAGTACTTC
- | - | TRBJ2-7 | TRBV5-1 | CASSSGPEQYF | TGCGCCAGCAGCTCGGGGCCCGAGCAGTACTTC
TRBD2 | - | TRBJ2-3 | TRBV7-3 | CASSLNPSGQPDTQYF | TGTGCCAGCAGCTTAAATCCTAGCGGGCAACCAGATACGCAGTATTTT
- | - | TRBJ2-1 | TRBV5-1 | CASSSTGYLYNEQFF | TGCGCCAGCAGCTCCACAGGCTACCTCTACAATGAGCAGTTCTTC
- | - | TRBJ2-1 | TRBV6-4 | CASRQGHEQFF | TGTGCCAGCAGGCAGGGACATGAGCAGTTCTTC
- | medium-sized | TRBJ2-7 | TRBV6-5 | CASRAASSWSYEQYF | TGTGCCAGTAGGGCGGCGTCTAGCTGGTCCTACGAGCAGTACTTC
- | - | TRBJ1-2 | TRBV5-1 | CASSLAAENYGYTF | TGCGCCAGCAGCTTGGCTGCAGAGAACTATGGCTACACCTTC
TRBD2 | few | TRBJ2-3 | TRBV3-1/TRBV3-2 | CASSRLAGQDTQYF | TGTGCCAGCAGCCGACTAGCGGGACAAGATACGCAGTATTTT
TRBD1 | - | TRBJ2-5 | TRBV30 | CAWGTGAFQETQYF | TGTGCCTGGGGGACAGGAGCCTTCCAAGAGACCCAGTACTTC
- | - | TRBJ2-5 | TRBV28 | CASSLTGGAKRSQYF | TGTGCCAGCAGTTTAACGGGGGGCGCAAAGAGAAGCCAGTACTTC
- | once | TRBJ2-1 | TRBV30 | CAWSRPGTSYNEQFF | TGTGCCTGGAGCCGACCCGGGACTTCCTACAATGAGCAGTTCTTC
- | - | TRBJ1-5 | TRBV5-4 | CASSRDGGNQPQHF | TGTGCCAGCAGCCGAGACGGGGGAAATCAGCCCCAGCATTTT
- | - | TRBJ2-1 | TRBV28 | CASSLVALRRVGNEQFF | TGTGCCAGCAGTTTAGTAGCGCTCCGGCGGGTAGGGAATGAGCAGTTCTTC
TRBD1 | - | TRBJ1-1 | TRBV5-1 | CASSPTTGAMNTEAFF | TGCGCCAGCAGCCCTACTACAGGGGCCATGAACACTGAAGCTTTCTTT
- | - | TRBJ1-2 | TRBV19 | CASSSRDIANYGYTF | TGTGCCAGTAGTAGCCGGGACATTGCTAACTATGGCTACACCTTC
TRBD2 | - | TRBJ2-5 | TRBV7-3 | CASSPRIAGDGGTQYF | TGTGCCAGCAGCCCGAGGATAGCGGGAGACGGAGGGACCCAGTACTTC
TRBD1 | - | TRBJ2-3 | TRBV5-5 | CASSLAGTDSTDTQYF | TGTGCCAGCAGCTTGGCCGGGACAGATAGCACAGATACGCAGTATTTT
- | - | TRBJ2-1 | TRBV6-6 | CASSYYQQTYNEQFF | TGTGCCAGCAGTTACTATCAGCAGACCTACAATGAGCAGTTCTTC
- | - | TRBJ1-2 | TRBV5-5 | CASSLTADGYTF | TGTGCCAGCAGCTTGACGGCGGATGGCTACACCTTC
- | - | TRBJ2-6 | TRBV12-5 | CASGLVPDGRSGANVLTF | TGTGCTAGTGGTTTGGTACCGGACGGCCGCTCTGGGGCCAACGTCCTGACTTTC
- | - | TRBJ1-4 | TRBV30 | CAWRGGVNEKLFF | TGTGCCTGGAGAGGGGGGGTCAATGAAAAACTGTTTTTT
TRBD2 | - | TRBJ2-2 | TRBV6-5 | CASILAGIGDGELFF | TGTGCCAGCATCCTAGCGGGAATTGGGGACGGGGAGCTGTTTTTT
- | - | TRBJ2-7 | TRBV7-2 | CASSPSPGREQYF | TGTGCCAGCAGCCCTTCCCCAGGGCGGGAGCAGTACTTC
- | few | TRBJ2-1 | TRBV5-1 | CASSLLTNEYKDEQFF | TGCGCCAGCAGCTTGTTGACCAACGAATATAAGGATGAGCAGTTCTTC
TRBD2 | - | TRBJ2-7 | TRBV7-3 | CASSQTSGSSEQYF | TGTGCCAGCAGTCAGACTAGCGGGAGTTCCGAGCAGTACTTC
- | - | TRBJ2-3 | TRBV5-1 | CASSLDSTDTQYF | TGCGCCAGCAGCTTGGATAGCACAGATACGCAGTATTTT
- | - | TRBJ2-2 | TRBV10-3 | CATRKGDEGTGELFF | TGTGCCACCCGCAAGGGCGACGAGGGCACCGGGGAGCTGTTTTTT
TRBD2 | - | TRBJ2-2 | TRBV27 | CASTKSGRAGTGELFF | TGTGCCAGCACCAAGAGCGGGAGGGCCGGCACCGGGGAGCTGTTTTTT
TRBD1 | - | TRBJ2-1 | TRBV5-6 | CASSSDRGQVGQFF | TGTGCCAGCAGCTCGGACAGGGGTCAGGTTGGGCAGTTCTTC
TRBD2 | - | TRBJ2-3 | TRBV24-1 | CATSGGLAGGLVSLDTQYF | TGTGCCACCAGTGGAGGGCTAGCGGGAGGCCTGGTGAGTTTAGATACGCAGTATTTT
TRBD2 | - | TRBJ2-7 | TRBV9 | CASSAGTSGSYEQYF | TGTGCCAGCAGCGCCGGGACTAGCGGGAGTTACGAGCAGTACTTC
TRBD2 | - | TRBJ2-3 | TRBV7-8 | CASVPLPDRGADTQYF | TGTGCCAGCGTCCCCCTTCCGGACCGGGGGGCAGATACGCAGTATTTT
TRBD2 | - | TRBJ2-2 | TRBV10-1 | CATRPGGEAGELFF | TGCGCCACTCGACCGGGAGGGGAAGCCGGGGAGCTGTTTTTT
TRBD1 | - | TRBJ2-5 | TRBV29-1 | CSVRTGKQTQYF | TGCAGCGTTCGGACAGGGAAACAGACCCAGTACTTC
TRBD1 | few | TRBJ1-6 | TRBV12-3/TRBV12-4 | CASSRDRDSPLHF | TGTGCCAGCAGCCGCGACAGGGATTCACCCCTCCACTTT
- | - | TRBJ1-4 | TRBV30 | CAWSVWDPGQLNEKLFF | TGTGCCTGGAGTGTATGGGACCCAGGACAGCTTAATGAAAAACTGTTTTTT
- | - | TRBJ2-7 | TRBV19 | CASRGEAYEQYF | TGTGCCAGTAGGGGAGAGGCCTACGAGCAGTACTTC
- | - | TRBJ2-1 | TRBV6-4 | CASSPNEQFF | TGTGCCAGCAGCCCTAATGAGCAGTTCTTC
- | - | TRBJ1-1 | TRBV14 | CASSQDTRVGRSTEAFF | TGTGCCAGCAGCCAAGATACCAGGGTGGGGCGGAGCACTGAAGCTTTCTTT
- | - | TRBJ2-7 | TRBV27 | CASSPLTGLVHEQYF | TGTGCCAGCAGTCCCTTAACCGGGTTAGTCCACGAGCAGTACTTC
- | - | TRBJ1-5 | TRBV4-1 | CASSQEEGADQPQHF | TGCGCCAGCAGCCAAGAAGAAGGGGCCGATCAGCCCCAGCATTTT
- | - | TRBJ2-2 | TRBV5-1 | CASSPKGAGELFF | TGCGCCAGCAGCCCTAAGGGGGCCGGGGAGCTGTTTTTT
- | once | TRBJ2-1 | TRBV2 | CASSNGNYNEQFF | TGTGCCAGCAGTAACGGGAACTACAATGAGCAGTTCTTC
- | few | TRBJ2-2 | TRBV5-1 | CASSWGNTGELFF | TGCGCCAGCAGCTGGGGTAACACCGGGGAGCTGTTTTTT
- | - | TRBJ2-1 | TRBV4-2 | CASSQGSSANEQFF | TGTGCCAGCAGCCAAGGTTCTAGCGCGAATGAGCAGTTCTTC
TRBD1 | - | TRBJ2-1 | TRBV6-4 | CASSYQTGGGYNEQFF | TGTGCCAGCAGCTACCAGACAGGGGGCGGCTACAATGAGCAGTTCTTC
- | - | TRBJ1-4 | TRBV24-1 | CATSDGGIGEKLFF | TGTGCCACCAGTGATGGGGGAATAGGTGAAAAACTGTTTTTT
TRBD1 | few | TRBJ2-7 | TRBV30 | CAQNQGDYEQYF | TGTGCCCAGAACCAGGGGGATTACGAGCAGTACTTC
TRBD2 | medium-sized | TRBJ2-5 | TRBV12-3/TRBV12-4 | CASSRSGTMAQYF | TGTGCCAGCAGTCGGTCAGGGACTATGGCCCAGTACTTC
TRBD2 | - | TRBJ2-7 | TRBV19 | CATSGRSYEQYF | TGTGCCACTAGCGGGAGGTCCTACGAGCAGTACTTC
- | - | TRBJ2-7 | TRBV2 | CASSIEGQGNSYEQYF | TGTGCCAGCAGCATAGAGGGCCAGGGGAACTCCTACGAGCAGTACTTC
- | once | TRBJ1-1 | TRBV6-5 | CASLPGHTNTEAFF | TGTGCCAGTTTACCGGGCCATACGAACACTGAAGCTTTCTTT
- | - | TRBJ1-1 | TRBV7-2 | CASSSPSQNTEAFF | TGTGCCAGCAGCTCCCCTTCACAGAACACTGAAGCTTTCTTT
- | - | TRBJ2-5 | TRBV18 | CASSPLLQNQETQYF | TGTGCCAGCTCACCATTATTACAGAACCAAGAGACCCAGTACTTC